Each of the 22 T cell receptor beta chains below was sequenced from the same sample in a study of beta chain features in type 1 diabetes. Study-level results: A moderate, significant TCRB CDR3 shortening appeared in type 1 diabetes across four CD4+ subsets.

The authors reverse transcribed all of the isolated RNA, so sequencing captured expressed TCRB transcripts. TCRdb keeps only in-frame clones here, not all; method: immunoSEQ multiplex PCR. In the table there are roughly 100,000 clones, 25% to 35% of which are singletons. Which antigens these TCRs recognize remains unknown. Input material: central memory CD4+ T cells from blood. The receptors come from a young woman with type 1 diabetes.

This clone was seen a few times. The V gene is TRBV7-2, the J gene TRBJ1-2; D ambiguous. V lost 5 bases, J lost 0 bases, and 22 bases lay in between. The germline CDR1 and CDR2 sequences are SGHTA and FQGNSA. The CDR3 runs to 18 residues. CDR3 protein: CASSPLARELGANYGYTF. CDR3 nucleotides: TGTGCCAGCAGCCCCCTGGCCCGGGAGTTAGGAGCTAACTATGGCTACACCTTC.

The V and J genes are TRBV28 and TRBJ2-2, with D uncertain. Trimming stripped 7 bases from V and 3 bases from J, with 6 bases between. This CDR3 is built from 12 residues. Germline V gene data show CDR1 as MDHEN and CDR2 as SYDVKM. CDR3 coding DNA: TGTGCCAGCACCCGTTACACCGGGGAGCTGTTTTTT. Translating gives CASTRYTGELFF.

V gene TRBV6-1 combines with J gene TRBJ2-3; 11 bases agree with TRBD2. The CDR3 contains 15 residues. Trimming at V came to 7 bases and at J to 0 bases, leaving 3 bases not matched to a gene. CDR1 and CDR2 (germline): MNHNS, SASEGT. CDR3 region: CASTWTSGSTDTQYF. In nucleotides, the CDR3 is TGTGCCAGCACTTGGACTAGCGGGAGCACAGATACGCAGTATTTT.

The rearrangement joins TRBV25-1 to TRBJ2-1, with TRBD1 matching over 10 bases. Germline V gives CDR1 MGHDK, CDR2 SYGVNS. The J segment lost 6 bases and the V segment lost 1 base, leaving 9 bases of the junction unmatched. The CDR3 runs to 17 residues. CDR3 nucleotides: TGTGCCAGCAGTGAATCGATAGGGACAGGGGTCCTCAATGAGCAGTTCTTC. The encoded protein is CASSESIGTGVLNEQFF.

This clone has just a few counts. The chain links TRBV7-9 to TRBJ2-1; 12 bases map to TRBD2. With 5 bases clipped from V and 0 bases from J, the junction kept 11 bases outside the gene matches. CDR1 is SEHNR and CDR2 is FQNEAQ in the germline V gene (reference sequence). CDR3 length equals 19 residues. This chain's CDR3 is CASSPPTSGRRASYNEQFF. CDR3 nucleotides: TGTGCCAGCAGCCCCCCGACTAGCGGGAGACGCGCCTCCTACAATGAGCAGTTCTTC.

The rearrangement links TRBV9 to TRBJ1-3; 7 bases are shared with TRBD1. In germline, CDR1 is SGDLS, CDR2 YYNGEE. The length of the CDR3 is 15 residues. The V segment lost 4 bases and the J segment 1 base; nucleotides outside the gene matches: 5. CDR3 sequence: CASSPATGSGNTIYF. The CDR3 DNA is TGTGCCAGCAGCCCAGCGACAGGGTCTGGAAACACCATATATTTT. Full variable domain (rest looked up from reference TRBV9 and TRBJ1-3): DSGVTQTPKHLITATGQRVTLRCSPRSGDLSVYWYQQSLDQGLQFLIQYYNGEERAKGNILERFSAQQFPDLHSELNLSSLELGDSALYFCASSPATGSGNTIYFGEGSWLTVV.

This clone was picked up a small number of times. This rearrangement joins TRBV5-1 to TRBJ2-6, with 10 bases lining up with TRBD2. With 7 bases clipped from V and 1 base from J, the junction kept 5 bases outside the gene matches. Germline V CDR1 and CDR2: SGHRS, YFSETQ. This CDR3 region has 16 residues. CDR3 DNA: TGCGCCAGCGATAGCGGGGGGCAATCTGGGGCCAACGTCCTGACTTTC. Amino acid sequence: CASDSGGQSGANVLTF.

This clone has a single count. The J gene is TRBJ2-1, the V gene TRBV9, with a tentative D call TRBD2 (6 bases). Trimming took off 3 bases at V and 0 bases at J, with 10 bases between the two ends. This CDR3 has 15 residues. Germline V gives CDR1 SGDLS, CDR2 YYNGEE. CDR3 in amino acids: CASSGGVISYNEQFF. CDR3 sequence (DNA): TGTGCCAGCAGCGGGGGGGTCATCTCCTACAATGAGCAGTTCTTC.

The V gene is TRBV18, the J gene TRBJ2-2, with TRBD1 identical over 9 bases. The ends lost 0 bases at V and 5 bases at J; junction bases unmatched: 4. This CDR3 comprises 16 residues. CDR1 and CDR2 from the germline V gene are KGHSH and LQKENI. The CDR3 sequence: CASSPPTGGDTGELFF. The CDR3 nucleotides are TGTGCCAGCTCACCACCTACAGGGGGCGATACCGGGGAGCTGTTTTTT.

CDR3 residues: CASLSTEAMETQYF. CDR3 in DNA: TGTGCCAGCCTATCGACAGAGGCAATGGAGACCCAGTACTTC. J is TRBJ2-5 and V is TRBV28, with D possibly matching TRBD1 (5 bases). In germline, CDR1 is MDHEN, CDR2 SYDVKM. V lost 8 bases and J lost 5, with 18 bases in between. The CDR3 contains 14 residues.

The chain carries TRBV29-1 and TRBJ2-6, with TRBD1 matching over 9 bases. The CDR3 has 16 amino acids. Germline values: CDR1 SQVTM, CDR2 ANQGSEA. Losses at the gene ends were 4 bases for V and 0 bases for J; bases not matched to a gene: 4. CDR3 loop: CSVGDRVPSGANVLTF. The CDR3 DNA is TGCAGCGTTGGGGACAGGGTTCCCTCTGGGGCCAACGTCCTGACTTTC.

A few counts support this clone. The chain uses TRBV28 and TRBJ2-3; D remains ambiguous. V lost 6 bases, J lost 2 bases, and 6 bases lay in between. CDR1 is MDHEN and CDR2 is SYDVKM in the germline V gene. This CDR3 has 12 amino acids. The CDR3 DNA is TGTGCCAGCAGCACTTACACAGATACGCAGTATTTT. This sequence encodes CASSTYTDTQYF.

The chain recombines TRBV30 with TRBJ2-3, with TRBD1 identical over 8 bases. V was clipped by 4 bases and J by 9 bases; unmatched bases: 9. The CDR3 spans 13 residues. The germline V gene encodes CDR1 GTSNPN and CDR2 SVGIG (reference sequence). The CDR3 region is CAWNLQGVETQYF. Here the CDR3 DNA reads TGTGCCTGGAATTTACAGGGGGTAGAAACGCAGTATTTT.

In its sample, this clone was seen a few times. The CDR3 DNA sequence: TGTGCCAGCTCACCACAGAGGGGGACGGACACTGAAGCTTTCTTT. As protein: CASSPQRGTDTEAFF. This chain links TRBV18 with TRBJ1-1, with D perhaps TRBD1 (6 bases). CDR1 and CDR2 (germline): KGHSH, LQKENI. The CDR3 runs 15 residues. V was trimmed by 1 base and J by 3 bases, leaving 12 bases between them.

The V and J genes are TRBV28 and TRBJ2-7; TRBD1 is a possible D gene (5 bases). In germline, CDR1 is MDHEN, CDR2 SYDVKM. Trimming took off 1 base at V and 6 bases at J, with 7 bases between the two ends. The CDR3 loop spans 12 amino acids. The CDR3 is CASSLSTGEQYF. The CDR3, as DNA: TGTGCCAGCAGTTTATCTACAGGCGAGCAGTACTTC. The full variable domain, rest sourced from reference TRBV28 and TRBJ2-7, is DVKVTQSSRYLVKRTGEKVFLECVQDMDHENMFWYRQDPGLGLRLIYFSYDVKMKEKGDIPEGYSVSREKKERFSLILESASTNQTSMYLCASSLSTGEQYFGPGTRLTVT.

The sample holds a few counts of this clone. V is TRBV5-4 and J is TRBJ2-1; 9 bases align to TRBD2. The trim removed 4 bases at V and 8 bases at J, leaving 13 bases unmatched. Germline CDR1 is SGHNT and CDR2 is YYREEE (reference sequence). The CDR3 sequence is 16 residues long. The CDR3 DNA follows: TGTGCCAGCAGCCCGACAGGCGGGAGGGATTTTGATGAGCAGTTCTTC. It encodes CASSPTGGRDFDEQFF.

The chain recombines TRBV27 with TRBJ2-7, with 13 bases fitting TRBD2. Germline-derived CDR1 and CDR2 are MNHEY and SMNVEV (reference sequence). The CDR3 is made up of 15 amino acids. With 6 bases clipped from V and 1 base from J, the junction kept 3 bases outside the gene matches. The CDR3 nucleotides are TGTGCCAGCAGAAGACTAGCGGGAGGATCCTACGAGCAGTACTTC. It codes for CASRRLAGGSYEQYF.

A few counts support this clone. The chain carries TRBV28 and TRBJ2-5; TRBD2 matches at 7 bases. CDR3 length: 15 amino acids. Germline V gives CDR1 MDHEN, CDR2 SYDVKM. V gave up 3 bases and J gave up 5 bases; unmatched junction bases: 9. The DNA for the CDR3 is TGTGCCAGCAGTTTTGGCGGGGGTGGAATGGAGACCCAGTACTTC. It translates to CASSFGGGGMETQYF.

The chain combines TRBV5-4 with TRBJ2-5, with 9 bases identical to TRBD2. Germline loops: CDR1 SGHNT, CDR2 YYREEE (reference sequence). With 0 bases clipped from V and 6 bases from J, the junction kept 6 bases outside the gene matches. The CDR3 has 15 amino acids. The CDR3, as DNA: TGTGCCAGCAGCTTGGAGGTTAGCGGGAGACAGACCCAGTACTTC. Translating gives CASSLEVSGRQTQYF. Using reference TRBV5-4 and TRBJ2-5 for the parts outside the CDR3, the full variable domain is ETGVTQSPTHLIKTRGQQVTLRCSSQSGHNTVSWYQQALGQGPQFIFQYYREEENGRGNFPPRFSGLQFPNYSSELNVNALELDDSALYLCASSLEVSGRQTQYFGPGTRLLVL.

This clone occurred a few times. The chain recombines TRBV18 with TRBJ2-5; D perhaps matches TRBD1 (5 bases). Judging by the DNA end, TRBJ2-7 fits better; the J call may be wrong. Germline V CDR1 and CDR2: KGHSH, LQKENI. This CDR3 comprises 15 residues. The CDR3 DNA reads as TGTGCCAGCTCACCAGATGGGGCACGACCCTACGAGCAGTACTTC. Amino acid sequence: CASSPDGARPYEQYF.

This clone came up a few times. The chain joins TRBV19 to TRBJ1-1; D is possibly TRBD1 (5 bases). CDR1 LNHDA and CDR2 SQIVND come from the germline V gene (reference sequence). This CDR3 spans 16 amino acids. V was shortened by 3 bases and J by 6 bases, with 20 bases between the two germline ends. This chain's CDR3 is CASSIGWRGGSPEAFF. The CDR3 nucleotides are TGTGCCAGTAGTATCGGTTGGCGGGGGGGAAGCCCTGAAGCTTTCTTT.

The rearrangement uses TRBV6-6 and TRBJ2-5; the D gene is possibly TRBD1 (6 bases). Germline V gene lookup returns CDR1 MNHNY and CDR2 SVGAGI (reference sequence). With 8 bases removed from V and 0 bases from J, the gap between germline ends came to 10 bases. This CDR3 has 13 residues. CDR3 region: CASRTGYQETQYF. CDR3 coding DNA: TGTGCCAGCCGAACAGGGTACCAAGAGACCCAGTACTTC.